This T cell receptor (beta chain) was identified during a study of human T cells and chemical hapten exposure. TCRdb passed the RACE reads through MiXCR, listing each CDR3 protein once. The sample lists 150,000 to 200,000 distinct CDR3 sequences, approximately 29% occurring once. Indicated time point: pre-sensitization, week 0. As for treatment: therapeutic diphenylcyclopropenone sensitization with weekly scalp DPC. In germline, CDR1 is SQVTM, CDR2 ANQGSEA. This CDR3 is built from 15 residues. Concerning this clonotype: Mismatch with germline at one junction end may stem from a read error.

This TCR was sampled from a woman under 40 with alopecia areata. Some clones in this sample may be carry-over from other donors' samples. V and J are TRBV29-1 and TRBJ2-1; D could derive from TRBD1 or TRBD2 (6 bases each). Source: whole blood, taken in connection with sensitization to the hapten diphenylcyclopropenone (DPC). CDR3 sequence reads: CSVEGGPYSLNEQFF. The DNA for the CDR3 is TGCAGCGTCGAAGGGGGGCCGTATTCCCTCAATGAGCAGTTCTTC.